This entry describes one T cell receptor beta chain. These data come from a study of technical replicates of blood from several donors. Germline values: CDR1 LGHNA, CDR2 YNFKEQ. V lost 2 bases and J lost 0, with 11 bases in between. The length of the CDR3 is 15 residues. TCRdb's copy holds only in-frame clones and misses some; the assay was immunoSEQ multiplex PCR. This table holds about 93,000 clones, approximately 95% found once. The sequence derives from a human donor in good health. The specimen was T cells isolated from PBMCs. This chain connects TRBV4-2 to TRBJ2-7; no clear D. This chain's CDR3 is CASSQIDTNSYEQYF. CDR3 nucleotide sequence: TGTGCCAGCAGCCAAATCGACACGAACTCCTACGAGCAGTACTTC.